This T cell receptor beta chain was sequenced in a study of cytomegalovirus exposure and HLA in healthy donors. Study overall: Among the 400 or so donors who were genotyped, approximately 83% fell in the genetic ancestry cluster that is associated with self-reported Caucasian donors.

With respect to this clone: No antigen is known for it.

The primer mix had 60 Vbeta and 13 Jbeta primers. The table came from immunoSEQ multiplex PCR; TCRdb's copy has only in-frame clones and leaves some out. Found here are some 250,000 clones, about 80% of them singletons; the top ten hold 5.4%. The CDR3 runs to 14 residues. CDR1 and CDR2 (germline): SGHTA, FQGNSA. Trimming left V 1 base short and J 7 bases short, with 11 bases between. Overall study results and limits: Data from an earlier analysis indicated that most TCR beta V segments were productive either about 87% or about 30% of the time. Associated with cytomegalovirus, according to the listing, were about 160 TCR beta chains. Among the CMV-associated chains, a few were confirmed in vitro as specific for CMV antigens.

This receptor was obtained from a woman in her thirties or forties in good health and CMV-seropositive. Sequencing was done on a sample of PBMCs. The V and J genes are TRBV7-2 and TRBJ1-5; possibly TRBD1 for D (5 bases). The CDR3 nucleotides are TGTGCCAGCAGCTTAGAGAAGGGGATCCAGCCCCAGCATTTT. The encoded protein is CASSLEKGIQPQHF.